The rows below give T cell receptor beta chains drawn from one sample of a study of blood T cell repertoires in COVID-19. Profiled with immunoSEQ multiplex PCR; TCRdb holds only in-frame clones, not every one. The sample carries just under 350,000 clones, around 82% recorded once. Specimen: peripheral blood. The origin of the receptors is a man in his thirties or forties with active or convalescent COVID-19. The CDR3 runs from the conserved cysteine through the conserved F or W.

j_call: TRBJ2-3
v_call: TRBV7-9
cdr3_aa: CASSLDPEADTQYF

j_call: TRBJ2-3
v_call: TRBV19
cdr3_aa: CASSIEDRYTDTQYF

j_call: TRBJ1-4
v_call: TRBV5-1
cdr3_aa: CANRTGTNEKLFF

j_call: TRBJ2-7
v_call: TRBV28
cdr3_aa: CASSYLGTSGETYEQYF

j_call: TRBJ1-1
v_call: TRBV10-1
cdr3_aa: CASREVGGLDTEAFF

j_call: TRBJ2-2
v_call: TRBV30
cdr3_aa: CAWSVDDYGGGELFF

j_call: TRBJ1-5
v_call: TRBV28
cdr3_aa: CASVTGEVQPQHF

j_call: TRBJ2-7
v_call: TRBV27
cdr3_aa: CASTPPSRTAAYEQYF

j_call: TRBJ1-4
v_call: TRBV11-3
cdr3_aa: CASSSFNEKLFF

j_call: TRBJ2-7
v_call: TRBV6-5
cdr3_aa: CASSYSNRGERQYF